The 19 T cell receptor beta chains below all came from one sample that was sequenced in a study of cytomegalovirus exposure and HLA in healthy donors (dated by TCRdb to 2017 to 2019). The library was prepared using the immunoSEQ multiplex PCR assay. A mixture of 60 forward primers for TCR Vbeta segments and 13 reverse primers for TCR Jbeta segments was used in the multiplex PCR. As stored in TCRdb, this immuneACCESS dataset retains in-frame rearrangements with V and J assigned. A fraction of the clones does not appear; measured against another copy, unresolved V genes explain less than half of the discrepancy, and the remainder lacks a known reason. Present in this sample are approximately 120,000 clones, about 76% of which were seen just once. The ten largest clones represent about 13% of the sample. The sequenced sample consisted of PBMCs. The source of these receptors is a woman in her sixties or seventies in good health and CMV-seropositive.

The chain links TRBV5-4 to TRBJ2-1, with 14 bases fitting TRBD2. Per the germline V gene, CDR1 is SGHNT and CDR2 is YYREEE (reference sequence). V gave up 4 bases and J gave up 7 bases; unmatched junction bases: 4. The CDR3 length is 15 residues. The CDR3 DNA is TGTGCCAGCAGCGGCGGGACTAGCGGGGGAAATGAGCAGTTCTTC. It specifies CASSGGTSGGNEQFF.

The genes are TRBV19 and TRBJ2-2; 12 bases line up with TRBD2. The V gene's germline CDR1 is LNHDA and CDR2 SQIVND (reference sequence). V lost 7 bases to trimming and J lost 6 bases; unmatched junction nucleotides: 6. This CDR3 region has 15 residues. The CDR3 sequence: CASTKLAGGPGELFF. CDR3 in DNA: TGTGCCAGTACGAAACTAGCGGGGGGTCCCGGGGAGCTGTTTTTT.

The chain recombines TRBV15 with TRBJ1-4; tentatively, D is TRBD1 (5 bases). CDR1 LNHNV and CDR2 YYDKDF come from the germline V gene (reference sequence). Trimming removed 0 bases from V and 12 bases from J, with 11 bases in between. The CDR3 runs 13 residues. The CDR3 bases are TGTGCCACCAGCAGAGATAGGGGATTAGAACTGTTTTTT. Translation: CATSRDRGLELFF. Full variable domain (rest looked up from reference TRBV15 and TRBJ1-4): DAMVIQNPRYQVTQFGKPVTLSCSQTLNHNVMYWYQQKSSQAPKLLFHYYDKDFNNEADTPDNFQSRRPNTSFCFLDIRSPGLGDTAMYLCATSRDRGLELFFGSGTQLSVL.

The chain couples TRBV29-1 to TRBJ1-1; D might be TRBD1 (5 bases). Germline assignment: CDR1 SQVTM and CDR2 ANQGSEA. Deletions cut 3 bases from V and 4 bases from J, with 12 bases between. This CDR3 comprises 13 residues. The CDR3 sequence: CSVEGLARTEAFF. For the CDR3, the DNA is TGCAGCGTTGAGGGACTGGCCCGCACTGAAGCTTTCTTT.

V is TRBV7-8 and J is TRBJ2-3; a weak D match, TRBD1 (8 bases). From germline, CDR1 is SGHVS and CDR2 FQNEAQ. This CDR3 has 17 residues. V dropped 3 bases and J dropped 0 bases, with 16 bases sitting between them. The CDR3 sequence is CASSLGGTGVSTDTQYF. The CDR3 nucleotides read TGTGCCAGCAGCTTGGGAGGGACAGGTGTTAGCACAGATACGCAGTATTTT.

In this sample, this clone turned up once. The rearrangement uses TRBV4-3 and TRBJ2-7; D is possibly TRBD1 (5 bases). This CDR3 has 13 residues. V lost 6 bases and J 10 bases, leaving 19 bases between the germline ends. Looked up from germline, CDR1 is LGHNA and CDR2 is YSLEER. The CDR3: CASSQQVGPIQYF. CDR3 nucleotides: TGCGCCAGCAGTCAACAGGTCGGCCCGATCCAGTACTTC.

This chain links TRBV15 with TRBJ2-3; the D is unclear. This CDR3 has 14 amino acids. V gave up 4 bases and J gave up 0 bases, with 8 bases separating them. CDR1 and CDR2 (germline): LNHNV, YYDKDF (reference sequence). The CDR3 nucleotides are TGTGCCACCAGCATCACTCCTAGCACAGATACGCAGTATTTT. It codes for CATSITPSTDTQYF.

This clone was picked up one time. V and J are TRBV27 and TRBJ2-1; no clear D. The CDR3 spans 14 residues. Trimming took 4 bases from V and 9 from J, leaving 16 bases between them. Germline CDR1 and CDR2: MNHEY and SMNVEV (reference sequence). CDR3 region: CASSWAPQFSEQFF. In DNA form, the CDR3 reads TGTGCCAGCAGTTGGGCCCCACAATTTAGTGAGCAGTTCTTC.

This rearrangement joins TRBV5-6 to TRBJ2-1; D perhaps matches TRBD1 (6 bases). CDR1 and CDR2 (germline): SGHDT, YYEEEE. The CDR3 is 15 residues long. The ends were cut back, 1 base at V and 2 bases at J, with 10 bases in the middle. In DNA form, the CDR3 reads TGTGCCAGCAGCTTGACAGGGTATACCTACAATGAGCAGTTCTTC. It codes for CASSLTGYTYNEQFF. The full variable domain, completed using reference TRBV5-6 and TRBJ2-1, is DAGVTQSPTHLIKTRGQQVTLRCSPKSGHDTVSWYQQALGQGPQFIFQYYEEEERQRGNFPDRFSGHQFPNYSSELNVNALLLGDSALYLCASSLTGYTYNEQFFGPGTRLTVL.

This clone has more than one count but fewer than ten. The V and J genes are TRBV6-1 and TRBJ2-7; a possible D gene is TRBD1 (5 bases). There are 16 residues in the CDR3. Per the germline V gene, CDR1 is MNHNS and CDR2 is SASEGT. V was shortened by 2 bases and J by 3 bases, with 17 bases between the two germline ends. CDR3 protein: CASSEKRTQTFYEQYF. The DNA for the CDR3 is TGTGCCAGCAGTGAAAAAAGGACACAAACCTTCTACGAGCAGTACTTC.

The CDR3 nucleotides read TGCGCCAGCAGCTTGGTAACAGGGGCCTCCAGCTACACCTTC. As protein: CASSLVTGASSYTF. The rearrangement links TRBV5-1 to TRBJ1-2; 7 bases are shared with TRBD1. The CDR3 consists of 14 residues. Germline V lookup: CDR1 SGHRS, CDR2 YFSETQ. With V trimmed by 0 bases and J by 9 bases, 8 bases remained unmatched.

The V and J genes are TRBV6-1 and TRBJ2-5; 7 bases agree with TRBD2. J was trimmed by 1 base and V by 2 bases; bases with no gene match: 10. The germline V gene encodes CDR1 MNHNS and CDR2 SASEGT. This CDR3 contains 17 residues. The CDR3 nucleotides are TGTGCCAGCAGTGAAATCGGGGGGAGCCCCCCCCAAGAGACCCAGTACTTC. The encoded protein is CASSEIGGSPPQETQYF.

V gene TRBV10-3 combines with J gene TRBJ2-7, with 10 bases aligning to TRBD2. Trimming cost V 5 bases and J 1 base; bases outside gene matches: 5. CDR3 length: 15 amino acids. CDR1 and CDR2 from the germline V gene are ENHRY and SYGVKD. The CDR3 bases are TGTGCCATCAGTTCTAGTAGCGGGAGGTCCTACGAGCAGTACTTC. Translating it yields CAISSSSGRSYEQYF.

This chain's CDR3 is CASSLTGNTGELFF. The CDR3 bases are TGCGCCAGCAGCTTGACAGGGAACACCGGGGAGCTGTTTTTT. V usage is TRBV5-1 and J usage is TRBJ2-2; D possibly corresponds to TRBD1 (5 bases). The V end lost 1 base, the J end lost 1 base, and 5 bases lay between the germline ends. This CDR3 contains 14 residues. The germline CDR1 and CDR2 sequences are SGHRS and YFSETQ.

The CDR3 nucleotides are TGTGCCAGCAGTTTCAGTCCTAGAGGCGAGCAGTACTTC. Protein product: CASSFSPRGEQYF. This rearrangement joins TRBV11-2 to TRBJ2-7; D is ambiguous. The CDR3 length is 13 residues. CDR1 and CDR2 from the germline V gene are SGHAT and FQNNGV. V lost 6 bases to trimming and J lost 6 bases, with 15 bases between them.

The chain is built from TRBV18 and TRBJ1-3; 8 bases line up with TRBD1. This CDR3 has 13 residues. Trimming took 4 bases from V and 6 from J; bases not matched to a gene: 2. From germline, CDR1 is KGHSH and CDR2 LQKENI. CDR3 residues: CASSLGQENTIYF. The DNA for the CDR3 is TGTGCCAGCTCACTGGGACAGGAAAACACCATATATTTT.

Remarks on this clone: The same CDR3 is also encoded by other DNA sequences in this sample. This sequence joins TRBV7-6 and TRBJ1-4, with 8 nucleotides matching TRBD1. CDR3 length: 17 amino acids. Losses at the gene ends were 5 bases for V and 0 bases for J; bases not matched to a gene: 8. Germline assignment: CDR1 SGHVS and CDR2 FNYEAQ. The CDR3 spells CASSARQGPPTNEKLFF. CDR3 nucleotide sequence: TGTGCCAGCAGCGCGCGACAGGGGCCACCAACTAATGAAAAACTGTTTTTT.

This clone has more than one count but fewer than ten. The genes are TRBV7-3 and TRBJ2-2; 10 positions match TRBD1. This CDR3 is built from 15 residues. The ends lost 1 base at V and 6 bases at J; junction bases unmatched: 2. The germline V gene has CDR1 SGHTA and CDR2 FQGTGA. The CDR3 sequence is CASSLIGTGAGELFF. The CDR3 DNA follows: TGTGCCAGCAGCTTAATTGGGACAGGGGCCGGGGAGCTGTTTTTT.

The chain carries TRBV19 and TRBJ1-5; a possible D gene is TRBD1 (5 bases). Trimming pared 1 base from V and 3 bases from J, leaving 10 bases between. CDR1 is LNHDA, CDR2 SQIVND, per germline (reference sequence). The CDR3 has 15 amino acids. The CDR3 DNA follows: TGTGCCAGTAGTATAGCGGCAGGGTTCAATCAGCCCCAGCATTTT. Its translation: CASSIAAGFNQPQHF.